This T cell receptor beta chain was retrieved from a study of T cell responses to AZD1222 COVID-19 vaccine. Study background: Analysis merged second doses at about 4 or about 12 weeks. The study, taken as a whole, reports: In the spike-specific TCR repertoire, nearly half reportedly target unmutated variant regions. Along spike, vaccine-associated CD4 TCRs were found throughout, with dominance at 160-218 and 743-854. Repertoire sampling occurred only after the peak T cell response.

TCRdb's table, derived via immunoSEQ multiplex PCR, lists solely in-frame clones and lacks some. The sample contains fewer than 130,000 clones, 87% of which appear only once. As concerns this clone: Its antigen is unidentified.

This CDR3 is 12 amino acids long. Trimming removed 0 bases at V and 11 bases at J, with 10 bases between. The germline V gene has CDR1 MNHNS and CDR2 SASEGT. The chain has TRBV6-1 and TRBJ1-2; no firm D call. The sequenced sample was peripheral blood, obtained on day 0 of AZD1222 vaccination. The TCR originated in an adult in good health. The CDR3 region is CASSEAVGQYTF. Written as DNA, the CDR3 is TGTGCCAGCAGTGAAGCCGTTGGCCAGTACACCTTC.